This T cell receptor (beta chain) was identified during a study of blood T cell repertoires in COVID-19. Data came from immunoSEQ multiplex PCR; TCRdb stores just in-frame clones and leaves some out. The sample comprises fewer than 350,000 clones, around nine tenths of which are singletons, and approximately 0.93% rests with the top ten. Participant-given clinical history determined each cohort assignment. There are 14 residues in the CDR3. Trimming removed 4 bases from V and 6 bases from J, with 12 bases in between. CDR1 and CDR2 (germline): LGHDT, YNNKEL (reference sequence). The sequence was obtained from a woman aged 25-40 years who had been exposed to COVID-19. V gene TRBV3-1 (or the pseudogene TRBV3-2) combines with J gene TRBJ2-2; possibly TRBD2 for D (5 bases). Sequenced: PBMCs or T cells enriched from blood (not recorded which). The DNA of the CDR3 is TGTGCCAGCAGCCCGAGGGATCGAGCCGGGGAGCTGTTTTTT. Protein sequence: CASSPRDRAGELFF.